The source of this TCR beta chain is a study of graft-versus-host responses after intestinal transplantation. Responders (about 200,000, CFSE-labeled) met about 200,000 stimulators that were irradiated and violet-dye-labeled. Produced via immunoSEQ multiplex PCR; TCRdb's table is partial and in-frame only. The sample holds roughly 9,000 clones, roughly 31% seen once. V lost 0 bases to trimming and J lost 5 bases, with 13 bases between them. CDR3 length: 15 residues. Germline CDR1 MNHEY, CDR2 SVGAGI. This rearrangement joins TRBV6-5 to TRBJ1-2; possibly TRBD1 for D (6 bases). The specimen was alloreactive CD4+ T cells from a mixed lymphocyte reaction culture, collected before intestinal transplant. Regarding subset: CFSE-low proliferating T cells sorted from roughly six-day pre-transplant mixed lymphocyte reaction (GvH or HvG direction). The TCR sequence derives from a human patient who received an intestinal transplant. The CDR3: CASSYSSGTFYGYTF. CDR3 coding DNA: TGTGCCAGCAGTTACTCGAGTGGGACATTTTATGGCTACACCTTC.